Listed below are T cell receptor beta chains from one sample, sequenced in a study of blood T cell repertoires in COVID-19. This table comes from immunoSEQ multiplex PCR, and its TCRdb copy is limited to in-frame clones, with some not included. The sample shows around 370,000 clones, roughly 91% of them seen only once. Sequenced: PBMCs or T cells enriched from blood (not recorded which). These TCRs come from a woman aged 18 to 35 who had recovered from COVID-19. Each CDR3 is given with its conserved first and last residue. The D gene is left open where the match is weak. Expanded clones are given a class, and other clones once, few, many or no size at all.

v_call	j_call	clone_size	d_call	cdr3_nt	cdr3_aa
TRBV19	TRBJ1-6	NA	TRBD1	TGTGCCAGTAGTATTGCTGTGACAGGGGGTAATTCACCCCTCCACTTT	CASSIAVTGGNSPLHF
TRBV28	TRBJ2-7	NA	TRBD1	TGTGCCAGCACTCAGGGGGGGACAGGGGGCGAGCAGTACTTC	CASTQGGTGGEQYF
TRBV29-1	TRBJ1-2	NA	NA	TGCAGCGTTGAGGGTGCGGGGAACTATGGCTACACCTTC	CSVEGAGNYGYTF
TRBV5-4	TRBJ2-5	NA	TRBD1	TGTGCCAGCAGCTTATCCGGGACAGGCTACTACTTC	CASSLSGTGYYF
TRBV6-5	TRBJ2-7	NA	NA	TGTGCCAGCAGTTATAAGGACTCCGAGCAGTACTTC	CASSYKDSEQYF
TRBV7-8	TRBJ1-1	once	NA	TGTGCCAGCAGCTTAGTCAGGGGGAACACTGAAGCTTTCTTT	CASSLVRGNTEAFF
TRBV25-1	TRBJ2-7	NA	TRBD2	TGTGCCAGCAGTGAAATAACTAGCGGGGGGGCCCCCCGGGAGCAGTACTTC	CASSEITSGGAPREQYF
TRBV19	TRBJ2-7	NA	TRBD2	TGTGCCAGTAGAGTAGCGGGGGGCGCCTACGAGCAGTACTTC	CASRVAGGAYEQYF
TRBV2	TRBJ1-1	NA	NA	TGTGCCAGCACCCTGTTTGCAGGAAACACTGAAGCTTTCTTT	CASTLFAGNTEAFF
TRBV18	TRBJ2-7	NA	NA	TGTGCCAGCTCACCCAAACAGTCCTACGAGCAGTACTTC	CASSPKQSYEQYF
TRBV2	TRBJ2-1	NA	TRBD2	TGTGCCAGCAGTCTGACTAGCGGGGGTGGCAATGAGCAGTTCTTC	CASSLTSGGGNEQFF
TRBV7-9	TRBJ2-5	NA	NA	TGTGCCAGCAGCTCCAGTGGAGGGGTGTCGTACACCCAGTACTTC	CASSSSGGVSYTQYF
TRBV19	TRBJ1-1	NA	NA	TGTGCCAGTAGGGCCGGGACAACGAACACTGAAGCTTTCTTT	CASRAGTTNTEAFF
TRBV29-1	TRBJ2-3	NA	TRBD1	TGCAGCTCTCAAAGGACAGGGGACACAGATACGCAGTATTTT	CSSQRTGDTDTQYF
TRBV30	TRBJ1-1	NA	NA	TGTGCCTCCAGGTCGGAGGACACTGAAGCTTTCTTT	CASRSEDTEAFF
TRBV15	TRBJ2-5	NA	TRBD2	TGTGCCACCAGCCCGCTTAGGGGACTAGCGGAACAAGGGGCAGAGACCCAGTACTTC	CATSPLRGLAEQGAETQYF
TRBV19	TRBJ1-3	NA	TRBD1	TGTGCCAGTAGGTTTGACAGGGCCTCTGGAAACACCATATATTTT	CASRFDRASGNTIYF
TRBV28	TRBJ1-2	NA	TRBD1	TGTGCCAGCAGTCCCCGCGTGGGACAGTATGGCTACACCTTC	CASSPRVGQYGYTF
TRBV30	TRBJ1-1	NA	NA	TGTGCCTGGAGTTGGGGGGGTCCTGAAGCTTTCTTT	CAWSWGGPEAFF
TRBV5-1	TRBJ1-4	once	TRBD1	TGCGCCAGCACGTGGACAGGGGAGCGAGGAGAAAAACTGTTTTTT	CASTWTGERGEKLFF
TRBV6-5	TRBJ2-7	NA	TRBD2	TGTGCCAGCAGCCACGGACTAGCGGGATACGAGCAGTACTTC	CASSHGLAGYEQYF
TRBV3-1/TRBV3-2	TRBJ1-6	NA	TRBD1	TGTGCCAGCAGTGGGCTACAGGGGGTTCATTCACCCCTCCACTTT	CASSGLQGVHSPLHF
TRBV6-5	TRBJ2-7	NA	TRBD1	TGTGCCAGCATTCCGGGGACAGGGGGAAACGAGCAGTACTTC	CASIPGTGGNEQYF
TRBV3-1/TRBV3-2	TRBJ2-7	NA	NA	TGTGCCAGCAGCCAAGATCTGGGGCAGAGCGCCTACGAGCAGTACTTC	CASSQDLGQSAYEQYF
TRBV4-1	TRBJ1-3	NA	TRBD1	TGCGCCAGCACGAACTTGGGACAGCTCTCTGGAAACACCATATATTTT	CASTNLGQLSGNTIYF
TRBV7-6	TRBJ1-1	NA	NA	TGTGCCAGCAGCTTAGCGCGGAGGGGTGGCACTGAAGCTTTCTTT	CASSLARRGGTEAFF
TRBV6-5	TRBJ1-4	few	NA	TGTGCCAGCAGGGGCCGTAATGAAAAACTGTTTTTT	CASRGRNEKLFF
TRBV6-5	TRBJ2-2	NA	NA	TGTGCCACTAAGGGACAGAACACCGGGGAGCTGTTTTTT	CATKGQNTGELFF
TRBV27	TRBJ2-2	NA	NA	TGTGCCAGCACCCCCGCCCCCTCGGACAGGAACACCGGGGAGCTGTTTTTT	CASTPAPSDRNTGELFF
TRBV3-1/TRBV3-2	TRBJ2-7	once	TRBD1	TGTGCCAGCAGCCGCTCCGGGACAGTTTCCGAGCAGTACTTC	CASSRSGTVSEQYF
TRBV5-4	TRBJ1-2	NA	NA	TGTGCCAGCAGCTTGGTCGGGGCTAACTATGGCTACACCTTC	CASSLVGANYGYTF
TRBV20-1	TRBJ2-3	NA	NA	TGCAGTGCCGCGGATAGGGATACGCAGTATTTT	CSAADRDTQYF
TRBV2	TRBJ1-2	NA	TRBD1	TGTGCCAGCAATAGACAGGGTCATGACTACACCTTC	CASNRQGHDYTF
TRBV10-3	TRBJ1-2	NA	NA	TGTGCCATCAGTGAAGACCGGAGCTCCTATGGCTACACCTTC	CAISEDRSSYGYTF
TRBV7-9	TRBJ1-4	NA	NA	TGTGCCAGCAGCAATGACAGTAAGAATGAAAAACTGTTTTTT	CASSNDSKNEKLFF
TRBV7-2	TRBJ2-3	NA	TRBD1	TGTGCCAGCAGCCCGGGGACAGTTGGCGCAGATACGCAGTATTTT	CASSPGTVGADTQYF
TRBV19	TRBJ2-7	NA	NA	TGTGCCAGTAGTCTGGGGCGGGGAACCTACGAGCAGTACTTC	CASSLGRGTYEQYF
TRBV6-5	TRBJ2-7	NA	NA	TGTGCCAGCAGCCCGGACTGGGATGGCTACGAGCAGTACTTC	CASSPDWDGYEQYF
TRBV28	TRBJ2-1	NA	TRBD1	TGTGCCAGCCAAAAAGGGGGCTACGGGAACAACAATGAGCAGTTCTTC	CASQKGGYGNNNEQFF
TRBV10-3	TRBJ2-7	NA	TRBD2	TGTGCCACGGGGACTAGCGGGGGGCCCTACTACGAGCAGTACTTC	CATGTSGGPYYEQYF
TRBV14	TRBJ2-2	NA	NA	TGTGCCAGCAGCCGAGACAGAAACACCGGGGAGCTGTTTTTT	CASSRDRNTGELFF
TRBV6-2/TRBV6-3	TRBJ2-7	once	TRBD2	TGTGCCAGCAGTTACTACCCTAGCGGGGGGGCTTACGAGCAGTACTTC	CASSYYPSGGAYEQYF
TRBV7-9	TRBJ1-1	NA	NA	TGTGCCAGCAGCCCCGGGGGGGGAGGGTTTGAAGCTTTCTTT	CASSPGGGGFEAFF
TRBV6-6	TRBJ2-7	NA	NA	TGTGCCAGCAGTTACTCCATGTCGGTACAGGCCTACGAGCAGTACTTC	CASSYSMSVQAYEQYF
TRBV13	TRBJ2-7	NA	TRBD1	TGTGCCAGCAGCTTCTTACACAGGGGCGTCAGAGAGCAGTACTTC	CASSFLHRGVREQYF
TRBV6-5	TRBJ1-1	once	TRBD1	TGTGCCAGCAGTCCGACAGGGAAGATCAGTGAAGCTTTCTTT	CASSPTGKISEAFF
TRBV18	TRBJ1-2	NA	TRBD1	TGTGCCAGCACAACAGGGGCTGATGGCTACACCTTC	CASTTGADGYTF
TRBV29-1	TRBJ1-4	NA	NA	TGCAGCGTTGTAGGTGGGGGCCAAGGGCGGTTTTTT	CSVVGGGQGRFF
TRBV2	TRBJ1-5	few	NA	TGTGCCAGCAATTACCGGGCAGGGGAAGGGCAGCCCCAGCATTTT	CASNYRAGEGQPQHF
TRBV19	TRBJ1-2	few	NA	TGTGCCAGCAGGAGCAGGAGGAACTATGGCTACACCTTC	CASRSRRNYGYTF
TRBV7-3	TRBJ2-2	NA	NA	TGTGCCAGCAGCTTAAATCCCGGACTAGGGGGGACCGGGGAGCTGTTTTTT	CASSLNPGLGGTGELFF
TRBV7-9	TRBJ1-5	NA	NA	TGTGCCAGCAGCTTAGGTCGGGGGGCTAGCAATCAGCCCCAGCATTTT	CASSLGRGASNQPQHF
TRBV2	TRBJ2-3	NA	NA	TGTGCCAGCAGTGCTGAGGGGGTATGGGCAGATACGCAGTATTTT	CASSAEGVWADTQYF
TRBV5-5	TRBJ1-1	NA	NA	TGTGCCAGCAGCTCCGCGGGGGAGAGGGGACTTCGGGCTTTCTTT	CASSSAGERGLRAFF
TRBV5-5	TRBJ1-5	NA	NA	TGTGCCAGCAGCTACACAGGACCGGAACAGCCCCAGCATTTT	CASSYTGPEQPQHF
TRBV7-9	TRBJ2-1	NA	NA	TGTGCCAGCAGCTTAGTATTGGGACTCCGCAATGAGCAGTTCTTC	CASSLVLGLRNEQFF
TRBV5-4	TRBJ1-1	NA	NA	TGTGCCACCAGAGACAGATACGCCACTGAAGCTTTCTTT	CATRDRYATEAFF
TRBV7-9	TRBJ1-1	NA	TRBD1	TGTGCCAGCAGCTTCATTACAGGGGACACTGAAGCTTTCTTT	CASSFITGDTEAFF
TRBV2	TRBJ1-4	NA	NA	TGTGCCAGCAGTGGGAGGGCCATTTTAGGGGCACTGTTTTTT	CASSGRAILGALFF